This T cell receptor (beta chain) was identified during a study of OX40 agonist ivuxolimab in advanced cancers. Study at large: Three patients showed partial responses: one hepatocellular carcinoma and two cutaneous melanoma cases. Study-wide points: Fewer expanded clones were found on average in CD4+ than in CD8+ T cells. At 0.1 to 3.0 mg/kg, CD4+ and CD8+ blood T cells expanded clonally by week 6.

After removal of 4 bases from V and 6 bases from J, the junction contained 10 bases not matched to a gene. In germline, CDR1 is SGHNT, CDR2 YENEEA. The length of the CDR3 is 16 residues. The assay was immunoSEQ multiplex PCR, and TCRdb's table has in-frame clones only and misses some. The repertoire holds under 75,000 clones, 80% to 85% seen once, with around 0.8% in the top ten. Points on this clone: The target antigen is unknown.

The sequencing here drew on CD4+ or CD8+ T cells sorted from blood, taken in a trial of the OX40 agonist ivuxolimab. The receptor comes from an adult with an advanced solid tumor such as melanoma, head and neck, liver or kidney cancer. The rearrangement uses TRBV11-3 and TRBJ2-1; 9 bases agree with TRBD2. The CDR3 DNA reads TGTGCCAGCAGCTCCCGCGGGGGGGAGAGGCTCAATGAGCAGTTCTTC. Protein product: CASSSRGGERLNEQFF.